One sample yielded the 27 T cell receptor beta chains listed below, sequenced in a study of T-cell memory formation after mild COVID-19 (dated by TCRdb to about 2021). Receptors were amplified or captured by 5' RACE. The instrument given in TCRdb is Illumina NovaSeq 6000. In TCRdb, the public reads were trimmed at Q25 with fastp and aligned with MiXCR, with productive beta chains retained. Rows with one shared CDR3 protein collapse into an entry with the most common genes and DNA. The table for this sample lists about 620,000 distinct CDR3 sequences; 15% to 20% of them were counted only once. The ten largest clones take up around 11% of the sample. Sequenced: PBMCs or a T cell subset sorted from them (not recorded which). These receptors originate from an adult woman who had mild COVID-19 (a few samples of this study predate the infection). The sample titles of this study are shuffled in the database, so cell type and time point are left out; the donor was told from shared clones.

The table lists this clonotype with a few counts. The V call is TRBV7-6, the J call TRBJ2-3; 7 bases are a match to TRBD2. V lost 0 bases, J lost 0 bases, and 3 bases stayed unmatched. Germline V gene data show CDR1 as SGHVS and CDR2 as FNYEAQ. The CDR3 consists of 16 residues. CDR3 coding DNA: TGTGCCAGCAGCTTAGCTGGCGGGGGTAGCACAGATACGCAGTATTTT. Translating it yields CASSLAGGGSTDTQYF.

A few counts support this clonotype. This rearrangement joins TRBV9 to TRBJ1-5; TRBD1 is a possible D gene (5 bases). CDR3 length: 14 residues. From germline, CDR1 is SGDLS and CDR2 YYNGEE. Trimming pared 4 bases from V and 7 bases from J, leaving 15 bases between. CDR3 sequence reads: CASSPGGRGQPQHF. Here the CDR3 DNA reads TGTGCCAGCAGCCCGGGGGGGAGGGGCCAGCCCCAGCATTTT.

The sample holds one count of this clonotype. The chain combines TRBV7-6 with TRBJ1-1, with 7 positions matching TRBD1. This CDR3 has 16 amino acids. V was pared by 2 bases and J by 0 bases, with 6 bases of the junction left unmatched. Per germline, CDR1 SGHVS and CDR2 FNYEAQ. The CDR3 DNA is TGTGCCAGCAGCTTATTTCCGGGACAGATGAACACTGAAGCTTTCTTT. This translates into CASSLFPGQMNTEAFF.

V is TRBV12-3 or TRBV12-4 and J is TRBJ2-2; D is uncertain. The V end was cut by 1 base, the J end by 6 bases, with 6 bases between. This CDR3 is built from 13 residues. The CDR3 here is CASSLETAGELFF. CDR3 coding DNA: TGTGCCAGCAGTTTAGAGACCGCCGGGGAGCTGTTTTTT.

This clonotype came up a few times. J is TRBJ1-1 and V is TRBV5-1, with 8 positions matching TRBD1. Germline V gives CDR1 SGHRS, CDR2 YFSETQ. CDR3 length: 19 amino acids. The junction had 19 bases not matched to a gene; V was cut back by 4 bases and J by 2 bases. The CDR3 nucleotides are TGCGCCAGCAGCGCGAGCTTATCCGGGACAGGCCCAACAAACACTGAAGCTTTCTTT. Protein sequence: CASSASLSGTGPTNTEAFF.

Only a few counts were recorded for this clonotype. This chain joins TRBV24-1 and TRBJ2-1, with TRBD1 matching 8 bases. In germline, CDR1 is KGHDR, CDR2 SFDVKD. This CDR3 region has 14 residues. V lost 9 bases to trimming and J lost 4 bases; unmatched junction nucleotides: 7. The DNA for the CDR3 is TGTGCCACCGAGGGACAGGTAAATTACAATGAGCAGTTCTTC. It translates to CATEGQVNYNEQFF.

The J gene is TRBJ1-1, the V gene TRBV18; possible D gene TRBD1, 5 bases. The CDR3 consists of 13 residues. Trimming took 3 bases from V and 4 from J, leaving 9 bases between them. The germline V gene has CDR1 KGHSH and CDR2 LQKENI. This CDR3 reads CASSPGVSTEAFF. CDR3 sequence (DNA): TGTGCCAGCTCACCGGGGGTCTCCACTGAAGCTTTCTTT.

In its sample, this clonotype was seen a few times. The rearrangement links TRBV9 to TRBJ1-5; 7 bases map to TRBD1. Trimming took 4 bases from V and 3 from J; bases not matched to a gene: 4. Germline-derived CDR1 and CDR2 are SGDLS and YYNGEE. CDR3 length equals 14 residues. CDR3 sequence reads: CASSQGTVNQPQHF. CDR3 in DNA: TGTGCCAGCAGCCAGGGGACAGTCAATCAGCCCCAGCATTTT.

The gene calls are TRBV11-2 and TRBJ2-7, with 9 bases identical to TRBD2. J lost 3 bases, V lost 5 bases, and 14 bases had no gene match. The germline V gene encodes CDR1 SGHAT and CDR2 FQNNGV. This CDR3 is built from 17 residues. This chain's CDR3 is CASSARALAGFFYEQYF. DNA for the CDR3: TGTGCCAGCAGCGCTCGTGCCCTAGCGGGGTTTTTCTACGAGCAGTACTTC.

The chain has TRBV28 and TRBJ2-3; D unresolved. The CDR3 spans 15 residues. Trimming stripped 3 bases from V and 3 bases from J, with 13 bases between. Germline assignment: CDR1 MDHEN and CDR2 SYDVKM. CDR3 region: CASSFQAVVTDTQYF. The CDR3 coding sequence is TGTGCCAGCAGTTTCCAGGCTGTGGTGACAGATACGCAGTATTTT.

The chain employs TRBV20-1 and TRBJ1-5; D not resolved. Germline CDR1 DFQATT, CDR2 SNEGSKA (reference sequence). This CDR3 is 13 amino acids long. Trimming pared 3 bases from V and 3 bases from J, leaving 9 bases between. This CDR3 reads CSARTLNNQPQHF. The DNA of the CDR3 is TGCAGTGCTAGGACACTTAACAATCAGCCCCAGCATTTT.

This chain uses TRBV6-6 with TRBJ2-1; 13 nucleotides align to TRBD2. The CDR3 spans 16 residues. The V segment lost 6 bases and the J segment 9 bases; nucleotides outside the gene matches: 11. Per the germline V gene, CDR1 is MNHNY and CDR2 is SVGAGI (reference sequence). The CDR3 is CASSHRTSGRGGEQFF. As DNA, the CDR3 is TGTGCCAGCAGCCACCGGACTAGCGGGAGAGGGGGTGAGCAGTTCTTC.

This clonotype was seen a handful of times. CDR3 loop: CASSLGINTGELFF. In DNA, the CDR3 is TGCGCCAGCAGCCTAGGAATCAACACCGGGGAGCTGTTTTTT. This chain uses TRBV5-1 with TRBJ2-2, with D uncertain. The CDR3 has 14 residues. V was cut by 4 bases and J by 2 bases, with 9 bases left in between. Germline assignment: CDR1 SGHRS and CDR2 YFSETQ.

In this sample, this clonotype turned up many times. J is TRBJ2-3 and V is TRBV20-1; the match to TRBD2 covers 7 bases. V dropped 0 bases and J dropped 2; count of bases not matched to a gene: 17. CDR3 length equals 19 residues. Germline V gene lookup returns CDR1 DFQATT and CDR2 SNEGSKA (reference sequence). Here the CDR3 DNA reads TGCAGTGCTAGAGATGTAAGGCGAAGCGGGGTTTATTCCACAGATACGCAGTATTTT. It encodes CSARDVRRSGVYSTDTQYF.

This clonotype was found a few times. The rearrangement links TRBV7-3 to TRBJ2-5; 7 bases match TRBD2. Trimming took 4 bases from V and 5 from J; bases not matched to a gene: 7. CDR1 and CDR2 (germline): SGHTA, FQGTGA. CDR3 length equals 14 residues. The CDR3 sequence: CASSSTGRGETQYF. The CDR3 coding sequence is TGTGCCAGCAGCTCTACGGGGAGGGGCGAGACCCAGTACTTC.

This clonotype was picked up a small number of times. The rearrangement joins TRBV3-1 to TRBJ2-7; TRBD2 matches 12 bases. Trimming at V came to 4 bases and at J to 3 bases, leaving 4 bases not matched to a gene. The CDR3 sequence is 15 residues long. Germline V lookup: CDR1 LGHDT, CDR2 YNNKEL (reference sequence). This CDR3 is CASSRGLAGNYEQYF. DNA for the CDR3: TGTGCCAGCAGCCGTGGACTAGCGGGGAACTACGAGCAGTACTTC.

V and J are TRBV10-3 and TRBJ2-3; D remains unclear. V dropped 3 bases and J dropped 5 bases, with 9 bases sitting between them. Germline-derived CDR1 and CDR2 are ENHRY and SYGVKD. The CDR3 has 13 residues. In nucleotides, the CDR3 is TGTGCCATCAGTGACAGGATTGGAGATACGCAGTATTTT. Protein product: CAISDRIGDTQYF.

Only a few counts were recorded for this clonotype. The CDR3 DNA reads as TGCGCCAGCAGCCCCAAGCGGGTTCCGTCCGCGGCCTACAATGAGCAGTTCTTC. Translated: CASSPKRVPSAAYNEQFF. The V call is TRBV4-3, the J call TRBJ2-1; D is possibly TRBD2 (6 bases). The germline V and J ends were trimmed by 4 bases and 2 bases, with 21 bases remaining between them. CDR1 LGHNA and CDR2 YSLEER come from the germline V gene. The length of the CDR3 is 18 residues.

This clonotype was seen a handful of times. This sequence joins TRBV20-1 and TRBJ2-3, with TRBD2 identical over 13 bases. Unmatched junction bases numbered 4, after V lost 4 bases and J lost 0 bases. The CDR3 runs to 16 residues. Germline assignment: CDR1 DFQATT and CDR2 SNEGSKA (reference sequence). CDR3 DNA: TGCAGTGCTACGGGACTAGCGGGATCAAGCACAGATACGCAGTATTTT. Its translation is CSATGLAGSSTDTQYF.

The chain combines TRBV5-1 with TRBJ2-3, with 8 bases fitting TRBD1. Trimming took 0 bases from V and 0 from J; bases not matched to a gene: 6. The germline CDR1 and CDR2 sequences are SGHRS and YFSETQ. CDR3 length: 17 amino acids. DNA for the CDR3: TGCGCCAGCAGCTTGGACGGGACAGGACGAAGCACAGATACGCAGTATTTT. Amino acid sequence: CASSLDGTGRSTDTQYF.

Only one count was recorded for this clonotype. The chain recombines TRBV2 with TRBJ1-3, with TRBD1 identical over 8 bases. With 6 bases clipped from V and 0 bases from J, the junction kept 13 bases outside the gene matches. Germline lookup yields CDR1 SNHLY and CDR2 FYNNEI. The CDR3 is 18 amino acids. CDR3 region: CASRVDGTGSISGNTIYF. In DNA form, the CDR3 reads TGTGCCAGCAGAGTAGACGGGACAGGCTCTATCTCTGGAAACACCATATATTTT.

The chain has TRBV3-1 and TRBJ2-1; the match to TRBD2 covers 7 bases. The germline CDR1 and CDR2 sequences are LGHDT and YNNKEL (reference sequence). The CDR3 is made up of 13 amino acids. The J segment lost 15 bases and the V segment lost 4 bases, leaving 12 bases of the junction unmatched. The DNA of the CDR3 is TGTGCCAGCAGCCCCCTTGCCGGGACTAAATGGTTCTTC. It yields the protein CASSPLAGTKWFF.

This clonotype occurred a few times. This CDR3 is CASSQGTSGMYADTQYF. The CDR3 bases are TGTGCCAGCAGCCAAGGGACTAGCGGGATGTACGCAGATACGCAGTATTTT. The chain recombines TRBV3-1 with TRBJ2-3; 12 bases map to TRBD2. Germline CDR1 reads LGHDT; CDR2 reads YNNKEL (reference sequence). The CDR3 is 17 residues long. Losses at the gene ends were 1 base for V and 4 bases for J; bases not matched to a gene: 6.

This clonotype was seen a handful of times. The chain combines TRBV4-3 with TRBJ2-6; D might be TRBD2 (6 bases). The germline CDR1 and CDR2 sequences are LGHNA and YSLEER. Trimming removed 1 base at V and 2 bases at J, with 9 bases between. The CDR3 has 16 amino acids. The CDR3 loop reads CASSQVPGAGANVLTF. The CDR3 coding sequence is TGCGCCAGCAGCCAAGTTCCGGGGGCTGGGGCCAACGTCCTGACTTTC.

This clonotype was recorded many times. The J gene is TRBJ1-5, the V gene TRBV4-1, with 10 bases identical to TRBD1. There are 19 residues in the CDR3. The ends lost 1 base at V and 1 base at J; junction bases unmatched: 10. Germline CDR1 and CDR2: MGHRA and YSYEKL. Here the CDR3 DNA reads TGCGCCAGCAGCCAAGGATCGGACAGGGGGTCACCCAGCAATCAGCCCCAGCATTTT. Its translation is CASSQGSDRGSPSNQPQHF.

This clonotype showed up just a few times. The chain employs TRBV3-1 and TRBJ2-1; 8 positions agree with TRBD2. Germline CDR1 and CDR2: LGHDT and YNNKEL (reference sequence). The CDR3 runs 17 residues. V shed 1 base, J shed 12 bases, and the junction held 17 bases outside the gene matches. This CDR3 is CASSQVGSGTFLGAQFF. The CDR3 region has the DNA TGTGCCAGCAGCCAAGTGGGTAGCGGGACCTTTCTGGGAGCGCAGTTCTTC.

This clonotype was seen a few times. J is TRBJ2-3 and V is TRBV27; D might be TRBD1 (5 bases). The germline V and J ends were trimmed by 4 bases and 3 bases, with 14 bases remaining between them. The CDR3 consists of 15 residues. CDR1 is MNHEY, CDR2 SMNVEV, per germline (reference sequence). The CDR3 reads CASSSRVVGTDTQYF. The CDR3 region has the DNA TGTGCCAGCAGTTCCAGGGTTGTAGGGACAGATACGCAGTATTTT.